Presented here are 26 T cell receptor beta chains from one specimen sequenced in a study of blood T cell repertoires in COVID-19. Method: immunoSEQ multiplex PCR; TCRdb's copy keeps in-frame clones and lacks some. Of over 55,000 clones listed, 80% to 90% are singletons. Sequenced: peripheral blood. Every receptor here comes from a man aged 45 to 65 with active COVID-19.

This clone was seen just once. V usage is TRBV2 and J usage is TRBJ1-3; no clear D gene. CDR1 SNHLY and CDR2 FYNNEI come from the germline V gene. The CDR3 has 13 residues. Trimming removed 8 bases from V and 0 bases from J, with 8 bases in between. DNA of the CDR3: TGTGCCAGCTGCGCCATCTCTGGAAACACCATATATTTT. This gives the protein CASCAISGNTIYF.

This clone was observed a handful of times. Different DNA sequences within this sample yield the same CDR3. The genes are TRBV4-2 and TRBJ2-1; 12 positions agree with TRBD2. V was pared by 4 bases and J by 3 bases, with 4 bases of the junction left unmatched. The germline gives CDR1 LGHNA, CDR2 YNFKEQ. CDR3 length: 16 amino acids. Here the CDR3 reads CASSPRLAGDYNEQFF. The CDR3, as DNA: TGTGCCAGCAGCCCTCGACTAGCGGGGGACTACAATGAGCAGTTCTTC.

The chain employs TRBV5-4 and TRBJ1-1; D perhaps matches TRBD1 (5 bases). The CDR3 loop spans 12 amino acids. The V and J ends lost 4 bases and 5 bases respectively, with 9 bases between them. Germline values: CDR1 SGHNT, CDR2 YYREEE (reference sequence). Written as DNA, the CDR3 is TGTGCCAGCAGCGTAACAGGTACTGAAGCTTTCTTT. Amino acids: CASSVTGTEAFF.

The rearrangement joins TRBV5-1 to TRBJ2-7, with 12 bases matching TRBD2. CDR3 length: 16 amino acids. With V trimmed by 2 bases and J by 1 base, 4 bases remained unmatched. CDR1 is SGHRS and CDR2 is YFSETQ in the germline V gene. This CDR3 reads CASSFETSGSSYEQYF. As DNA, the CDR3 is TGCGCCAGCAGCTTCGAGACTAGCGGGAGTTCCTACGAGCAGTACTTC. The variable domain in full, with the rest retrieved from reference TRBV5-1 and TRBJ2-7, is KAGVTQTPRYLIKTRGQQVTLSCSPISGHRSVSWYQQTPGQGLQFLFEYFSETQRNKGNFPGRFSGRQFSNSRSEMNVSTLELGDSALYLCASSFETSGSSYEQYFGPGTRLTVT.

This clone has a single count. CDR3 in amino acids: CAWRAMGRGGYTF. In DNA form, the CDR3 reads TGTGCCTGGAGAGCTATGGGGAGAGGTGGCTACACCTTC. The genes are TRBV30 and TRBJ1-2; no reliable D call. CDR1 and CDR2 from the germline V gene are GTSNPN and SVGIG (reference sequence). The V and J ends lost 3 bases and 7 bases respectively, with 15 bases between them. CDR3 length: 13 amino acids.

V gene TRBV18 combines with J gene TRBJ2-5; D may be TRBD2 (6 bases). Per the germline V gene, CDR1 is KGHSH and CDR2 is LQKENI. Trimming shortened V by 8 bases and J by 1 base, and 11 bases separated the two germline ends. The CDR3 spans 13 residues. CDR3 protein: CASVAGTQETQYF. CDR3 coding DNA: TGTGCCAGCGTGGCGGGGACCCAAGAGACCCAGTACTTC.

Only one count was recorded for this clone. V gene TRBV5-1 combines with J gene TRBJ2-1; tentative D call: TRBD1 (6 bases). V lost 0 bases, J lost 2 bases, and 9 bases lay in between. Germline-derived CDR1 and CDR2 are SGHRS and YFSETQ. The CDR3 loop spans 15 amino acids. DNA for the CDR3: TGCGCCAGCAGCTTGGGGGGGCGGGCCTACAATGAGCAGTTCTTC. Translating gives CASSLGGRAYNEQFF.

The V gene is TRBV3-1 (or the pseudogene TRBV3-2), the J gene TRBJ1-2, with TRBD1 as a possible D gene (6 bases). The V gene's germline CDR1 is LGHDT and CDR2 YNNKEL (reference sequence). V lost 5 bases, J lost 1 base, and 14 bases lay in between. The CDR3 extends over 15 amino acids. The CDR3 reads CASSYGTRHNYGYTF. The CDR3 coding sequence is TGTGCCAGCAGCTACGGGACACGCCATAACTATGGCTACACCTTC.

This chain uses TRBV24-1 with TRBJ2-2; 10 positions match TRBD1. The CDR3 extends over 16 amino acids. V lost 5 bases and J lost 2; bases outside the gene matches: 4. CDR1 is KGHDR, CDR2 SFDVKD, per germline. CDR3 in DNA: TGTGCCACCAGTGCTGGGACAGGGGTCAACACCGGGGAGCTGTTTTTT. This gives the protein CATSAGTGVNTGELFF.

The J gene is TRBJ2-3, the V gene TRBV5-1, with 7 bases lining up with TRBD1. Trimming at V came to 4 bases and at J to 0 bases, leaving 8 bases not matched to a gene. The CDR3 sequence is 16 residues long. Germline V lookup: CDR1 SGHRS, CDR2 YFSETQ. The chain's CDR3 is CASSSITGASTDTQYF. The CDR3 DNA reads TGCGCCAGCAGCAGCATAACAGGGGCTAGCACAGATACGCAGTATTTT.

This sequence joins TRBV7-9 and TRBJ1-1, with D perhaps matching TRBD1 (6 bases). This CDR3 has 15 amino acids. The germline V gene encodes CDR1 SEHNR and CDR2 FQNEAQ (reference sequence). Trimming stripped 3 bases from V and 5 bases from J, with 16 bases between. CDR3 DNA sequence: TGTGCCAGCAGCTTCCACGACAGGCTCCCAACTGAAGCTTTCTTT. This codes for CASSFHDRLPTEAFF.

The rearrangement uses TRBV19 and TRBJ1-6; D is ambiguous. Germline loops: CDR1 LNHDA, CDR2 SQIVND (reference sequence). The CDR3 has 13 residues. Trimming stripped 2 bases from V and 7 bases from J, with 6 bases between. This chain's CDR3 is CASSISGNSPLHF. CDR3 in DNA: TGTGCCAGTAGTATATCGGGAAATTCACCCCTCCACTTT.

The CDR3: CASRKNRESEAFF. DNA of the CDR3: TGCGCCAGCAGGAAAAACAGGGAATCTGAAGCTTTCTTT. The chain joins TRBV5-1 to TRBJ1-1, with D perhaps TRBD1 (6 bases). V was trimmed by 5 bases and J by 6 bases, leaving 14 bases between them. Per the germline V gene, CDR1 is SGHRS and CDR2 is YFSETQ. The CDR3 has 13 residues.

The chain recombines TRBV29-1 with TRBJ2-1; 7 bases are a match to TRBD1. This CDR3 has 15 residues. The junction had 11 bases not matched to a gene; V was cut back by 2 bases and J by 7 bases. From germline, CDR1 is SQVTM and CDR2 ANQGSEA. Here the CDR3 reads CSVEKGAPLGNEQFF. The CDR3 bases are TGCAGCGTTGAAAAGGGGGCCCCCTTGGGAAATGAGCAGTTCTTC.

CDR3 DNA sequence: TGTGCCAGCAGCCGGGACAGGGGTGACTATGGCTACACCTTC. Protein: CASSRDRGDYGYTF. The chain uses TRBV6-5 and TRBJ1-2; 10 bases fit TRBD1. Germline trimming cut 6 bases from V and 3 bases from J; bases unmatched to any gene: 4. CDR1 and CDR2 (germline): MNHEY, SVGAGI. The CDR3 sequence is 14 residues long.

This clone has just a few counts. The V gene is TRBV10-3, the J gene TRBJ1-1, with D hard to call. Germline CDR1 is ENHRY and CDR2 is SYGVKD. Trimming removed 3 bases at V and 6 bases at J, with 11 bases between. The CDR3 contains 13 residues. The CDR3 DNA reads TGTGCCATCAGTGATCCCCTGAGCGCTGAAGCTTTCTTT. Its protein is CAISDPLSAEAFF.

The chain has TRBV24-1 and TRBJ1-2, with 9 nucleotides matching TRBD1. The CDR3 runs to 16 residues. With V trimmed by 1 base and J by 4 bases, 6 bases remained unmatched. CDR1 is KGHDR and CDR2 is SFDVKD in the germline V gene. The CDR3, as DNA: TGTGCCACCAGTGATTTTGGGGGACAGGGACGCTATGGCTACACCTTC. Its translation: CATSDFGGQGRYGYTF.

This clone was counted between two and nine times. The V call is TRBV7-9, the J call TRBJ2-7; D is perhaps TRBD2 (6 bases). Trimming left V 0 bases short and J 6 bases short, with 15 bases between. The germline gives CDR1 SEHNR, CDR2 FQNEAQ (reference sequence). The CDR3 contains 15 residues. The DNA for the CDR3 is TGTGCCAGCAGCTTAGCGCTCGCGGGACCTTTCGAGCAGTACTTC. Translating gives CASSLALAGPFEQYF.

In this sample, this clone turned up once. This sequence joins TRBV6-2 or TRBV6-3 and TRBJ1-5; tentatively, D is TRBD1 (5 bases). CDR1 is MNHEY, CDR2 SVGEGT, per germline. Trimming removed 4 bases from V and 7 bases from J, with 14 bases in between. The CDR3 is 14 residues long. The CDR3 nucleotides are TGTGCCAGCAGTTTCGGGGGATCAAGCCAGCCCCAGCATTTT. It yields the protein CASSFGGSSQPQHF.

The CDR3 protein is CASSLAEGSYEQYF. DNA of the CDR3: TGTGCCAGCAGCTTAGCCGAGGGCTCCTACGAGCAGTACTTC. This chain connects TRBV7-2 to TRBJ2-7; possibly TRBD2 for D (5 bases). The V end was cut by 0 bases, the J end by 0 bases, with 6 bases between. This CDR3 is built from 14 residues. The V gene's germline CDR1 is SGHTA and CDR2 FQGNSA.

CDR3 amino acids: CASSLSGQGVNEQFF. The DNA of the CDR3 is TGTGCCAGCAGCTTATCGGGACAGGGGGTCAATGAGCAGTTCTTC. V is TRBV7-2 and J is TRBJ2-1; 11 bases are a match to TRBD1. The CDR3 sequence is 15 residues long. Trimming took 2 bases from V and 6 from J; bases not matched to a gene: 3. Germline V gene sequence: CDR1 SGHTA, CDR2 FQGNSA. Complete variable domain (other parts from reference TRBV7-2 and TRBJ2-1): GAGVSQSPSNKVTEKGKDVELRCDPISGHTALYWYRQSLGQGLEFLIYFQGNSAPDKSGLPSDRFSAERTGGSVSTLTIQRTQQEDSAVYLCASSLSGQGVNEQFFGPGTRLTVL.

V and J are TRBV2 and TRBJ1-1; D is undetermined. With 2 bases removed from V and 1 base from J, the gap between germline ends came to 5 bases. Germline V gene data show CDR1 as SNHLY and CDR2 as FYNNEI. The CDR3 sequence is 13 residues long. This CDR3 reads CASSEQENTEAFF. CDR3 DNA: TGTGCCAGCAGTGAACAGGAGAACACTGAAGCTTTCTTT.

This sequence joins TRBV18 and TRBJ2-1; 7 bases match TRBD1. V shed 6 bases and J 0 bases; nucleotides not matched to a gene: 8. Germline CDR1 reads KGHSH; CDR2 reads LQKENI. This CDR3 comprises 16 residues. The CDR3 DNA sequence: TGTGCCAGCTCCCGCCGGGACAGAAACTCCTACAATGAGCAGTTCTTC. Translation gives CASSRRDRNSYNEQFF.

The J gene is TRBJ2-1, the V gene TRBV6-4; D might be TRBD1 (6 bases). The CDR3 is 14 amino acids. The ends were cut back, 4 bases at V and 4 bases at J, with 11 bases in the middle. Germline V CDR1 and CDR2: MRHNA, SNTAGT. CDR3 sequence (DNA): TGTGCCAGCAGTGCCGGGACATATTACAATGAGCAGTTCTTC. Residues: CASSAGTYYNEQFF.

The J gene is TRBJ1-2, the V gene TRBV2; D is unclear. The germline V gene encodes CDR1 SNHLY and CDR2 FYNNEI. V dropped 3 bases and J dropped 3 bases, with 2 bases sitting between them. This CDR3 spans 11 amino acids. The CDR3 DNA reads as TGTGCCAGCAGTGACGACTATGGCTACACCTTC. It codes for CASSDDYGYTF.

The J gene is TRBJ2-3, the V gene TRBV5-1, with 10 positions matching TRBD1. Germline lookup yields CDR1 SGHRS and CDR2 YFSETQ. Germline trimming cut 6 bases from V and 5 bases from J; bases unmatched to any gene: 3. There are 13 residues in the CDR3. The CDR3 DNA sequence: TGCGCCAGCATGGGACAGGGGTTAGATACGCAGTATTTT. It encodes CASMGQGLDTQYF.